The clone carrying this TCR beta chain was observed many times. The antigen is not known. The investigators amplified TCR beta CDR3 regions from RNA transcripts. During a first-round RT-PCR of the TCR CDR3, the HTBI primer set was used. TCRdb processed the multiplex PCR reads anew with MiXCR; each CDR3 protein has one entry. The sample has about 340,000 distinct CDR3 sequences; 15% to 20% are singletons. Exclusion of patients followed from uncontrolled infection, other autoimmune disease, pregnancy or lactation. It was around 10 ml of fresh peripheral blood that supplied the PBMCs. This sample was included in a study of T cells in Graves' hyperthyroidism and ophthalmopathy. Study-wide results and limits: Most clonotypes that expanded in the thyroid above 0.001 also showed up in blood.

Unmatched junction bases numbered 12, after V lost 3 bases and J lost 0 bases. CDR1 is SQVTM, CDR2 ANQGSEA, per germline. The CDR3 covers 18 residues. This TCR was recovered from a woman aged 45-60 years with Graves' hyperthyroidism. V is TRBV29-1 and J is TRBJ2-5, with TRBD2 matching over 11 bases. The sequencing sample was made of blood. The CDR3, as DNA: TGCAGCGTTGAGAGGAGGCTAGCGGGAGGAAGGCACCAAGAGACCCAGTACTTC. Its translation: CSVERRLAGGRHQETQYF. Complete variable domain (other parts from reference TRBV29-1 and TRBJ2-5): SAVISQKPSRDICQRGTSLTIQCQVDSQVTMMFWYRQQPGQSLTLIATANQGSEATYESGFVIDKFPISRPNLTFSTLTVSNMSPEDSSIYLCSVERRLAGGRHQETQYFGPGTRLLVL.